This T cell receptor beta chain was identified in a study of cytomegalovirus exposure and HLA in healthy donors. This clone has only a few counts. Germline V lookup: CDR1 MNHNY, CDR2 SVGAGI (reference sequence). CDR3 length: 12 residues. V was trimmed by 2 bases and J by 5 bases, leaving 6 bases between them. The study ran its PCR with 60 Vbeta and 13 Jbeta primers. Produced via immunoSEQ multiplex PCR; TCRdb's table is partial and in-frame only. This sample has 270,000 or so clones, with roughly 91% found just once. The clonotype originates from a girl aged 2-9 years in good health and CMV-seronegative. The chain uses TRBV6-6 and TRBJ1-1; D unresolved. The sequenced material came from PBMCs. For the CDR3, the DNA is TGTGCCAGCAGTTACGAACTAACTGAAGCTTTCTTT. Its protein is CASSYELTEAFF.